Presented here are 9 T cell receptor beta chains from one specimen sequenced in a study of blood T cell repertoires in COVID-19 (dated by TCRdb to about 2020). Library preparation used the immunoSEQ multiplex PCR assay. TCRdb holds this immuneACCESS table with in-frame rearrangements only. Some clones are missing; in checked studies, unresolved V genes explain under half, and the rest has no known cause. The sample table shows about 190,000 clones, and roughly four fifths are seen once. The ten largest clones capture 4.5% to 6% of the sample. Material: peripheral blood. Receptor source: a woman in her 70s with active or convalescent COVID-19.

This clone was seen only a few times. This sequence joins TRBV25-1 and TRBJ1-5; D may be TRBD1 (6 bases). Looked up from germline, CDR1 is MGHDK and CDR2 is SYGVNS. The CDR3 is 14 residues long. Trimming took off 2 bases at V and 8 bases at J, with 13 bases between the two ends. The CDR3 sequence is CASSEVGRGEPQHF. Here the CDR3 DNA reads TGTGCCAGCAGTGAAGTAGGCAGGGGCGAGCCCCAGCATTTT.

This clone was observed a handful of times. The rearrangement uses TRBV2 and TRBJ2-3; tentatively, D is TRBD1 (6 bases). The V gene lost 2 bases and the J gene lost 5 bases, with 14 bases spanning the gap. In germline, CDR1 is SNHLY, CDR2 FYNNEI. The CDR3 is made up of 15 amino acids. Here the CDR3 DNA reads TGTGCCAGCAGTGAAAGGGGACAAGCCCGAGATACGCAGTATTTT. This codes for CASSERGQARDTQYF.

V gene TRBV2 combines with J gene TRBJ2-1; 15 bases align to TRBD2. Germline V gene sequence: CDR1 SNHLY, CDR2 FYNNEI. V trimming: 4 bases; J trimming: 5 bases; junction bases outside the gene matches: 3. CDR3 size: 16 residues. DNA of the CDR3: TGTGCCAGCAGTGTAGGACTAGCGGGAGGGGACAATGAGCAGTTCTTC. Its protein is CASSVGLAGGDNEQFF.

The V call is TRBV4-2, the J call TRBJ2-7, with TRBD2 identical over 10 bases. J gave up 2 bases and V 3 bases, and 1 base lay outside the gene matches. Germline CDR1 reads LGHNA; CDR2 reads YNFKEQ. This CDR3 region has 14 residues. The CDR3: CASSHTSGTYEQYF. Here the CDR3 DNA reads TGTGCCAGCAGCCACACTAGCGGGACCTACGAGCAGTACTTC.

This clone was observed a few times. This sequence joins TRBV7-8 and TRBJ2-5; 13 bases fit TRBD2. V lost 6 bases and J lost 0; bases outside the gene matches: 7. The CDR3 has 17 amino acids. The germline V gene has CDR1 SGHVS and CDR2 FQNEAQ. CDR3 amino acids: CASSYGLAGAYQETQYF. In DNA form, the CDR3 reads TGTGCCAGCAGTTACGGACTAGCGGGAGCCTACCAAGAGACCCAGTACTTC.

This clone was picked up a small number of times. The chain combines TRBV5-4 with TRBJ2-7; D is possibly TRBD1 (5 bases). Trimming removed 6 bases from V and 5 bases from J, with 12 bases in between. The CDR3 sequence is 12 residues long. Germline lookup yields CDR1 SGHNT and CDR2 YYREEE (reference sequence). CDR3 protein: CASKGLVDEQYF. The CDR3, as DNA: TGTGCCAGCAAGGGGCTGGTGGACGAGCAGTACTTC.

This clone occurred once. The V and J genes are TRBV5-1 and TRBJ1-2; the D gene is possibly TRBD1 (6 bases). V lost 2 bases and J lost 3, with 11 bases in between. The CDR3 is 14 residues long. CDR1 is SGHRS, CDR2 YFSETQ, per germline. Written as DNA, the CDR3 is TGCGCCAGCAGCTTTGGGGGGGCTGACTATGGCTACACCTTC. It codes for CASSFGGADYGYTF. The full variable domain, its missing parts supplied by reference TRBV5-1 and TRBJ1-2, is KAGVTQTPRYLIKTRGQQVTLSCSPISGHRSVSWYQQTPGQGLQFLFEYFSETQRNKGNFPGRFSGRQFSNSRSEMNVSTLELGDSALYLCASSFGGADYGYTFGSGTRLTVV.

The rearrangement uses TRBV4-2 and TRBJ2-5; 8 bases fit TRBD2. The trim removed 2 bases at V and 1 base at J, leaving 9 bases unmatched. CDR3 length equals 17 residues. Germline V gene sequence: CDR1 LGHNA, CDR2 YNFKEQ. The CDR3 region is CASSQSRASGPQETQYF. For the CDR3, the DNA is TGTGCCAGCAGCCAAAGCCGGGCTAGCGGGCCCCAAGAGACCCAGTACTTC.

This clone was seen once. The chain recombines TRBV11-3 with TRBJ2-6; a possible D gene is TRBD1 (6 bases). The CDR3 sequence is 17 residues long. Germline V gene data show CDR1 as SGHNT and CDR2 as YENEEA. V lost 4 bases to trimming and J lost 1 base, with 14 bases between them. The CDR3 region has the DNA TGTGCCAGCAGCTCCCCAGGACAGTCTTCTGGGGCCAACGTCCTGACTTTC. It translates to CASSSPGQSSGANVLTF.